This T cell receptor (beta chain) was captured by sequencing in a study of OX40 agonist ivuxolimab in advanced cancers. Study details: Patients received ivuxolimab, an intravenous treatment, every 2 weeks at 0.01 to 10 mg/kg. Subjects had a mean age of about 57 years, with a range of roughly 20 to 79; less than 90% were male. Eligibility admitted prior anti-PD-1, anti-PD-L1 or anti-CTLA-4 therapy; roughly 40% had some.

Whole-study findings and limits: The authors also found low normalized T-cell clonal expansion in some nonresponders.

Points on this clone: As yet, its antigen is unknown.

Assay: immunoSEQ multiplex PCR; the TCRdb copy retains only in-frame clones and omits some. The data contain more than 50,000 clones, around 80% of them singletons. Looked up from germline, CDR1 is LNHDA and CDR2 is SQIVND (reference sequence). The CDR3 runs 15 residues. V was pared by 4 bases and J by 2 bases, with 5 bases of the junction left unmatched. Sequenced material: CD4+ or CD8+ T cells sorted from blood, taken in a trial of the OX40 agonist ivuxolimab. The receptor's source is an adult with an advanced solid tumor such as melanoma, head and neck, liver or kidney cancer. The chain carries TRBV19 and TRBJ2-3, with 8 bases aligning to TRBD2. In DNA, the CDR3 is TGTGCCAGTAGTAGTAGCGGGGTCCCCACAGATACGCAGTATTTT. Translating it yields CASSSSGVPTDTQYF.